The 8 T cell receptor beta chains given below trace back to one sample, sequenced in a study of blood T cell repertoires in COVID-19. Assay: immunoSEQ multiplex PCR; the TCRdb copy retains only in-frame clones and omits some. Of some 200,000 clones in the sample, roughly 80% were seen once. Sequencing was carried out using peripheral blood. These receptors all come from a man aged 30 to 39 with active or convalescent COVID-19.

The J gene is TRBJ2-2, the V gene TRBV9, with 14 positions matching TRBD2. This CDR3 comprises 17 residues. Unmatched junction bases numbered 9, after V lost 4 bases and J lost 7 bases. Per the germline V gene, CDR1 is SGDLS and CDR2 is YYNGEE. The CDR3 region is CASSPRGTSGSRGELFF. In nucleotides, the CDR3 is TGTGCCAGCAGCCCAAGAGGGACTAGCGGGAGCCGCGGGGAGCTGTTTTTT.

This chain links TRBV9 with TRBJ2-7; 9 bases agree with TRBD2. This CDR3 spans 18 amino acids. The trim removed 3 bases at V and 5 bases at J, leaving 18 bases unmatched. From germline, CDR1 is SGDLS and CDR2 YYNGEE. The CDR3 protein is CASSAGMRREGQENEQYF. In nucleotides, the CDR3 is TGTGCCAGCAGCGCCGGAATGAGGCGGGAGGGCCAGGAAAACGAGCAGTACTTC. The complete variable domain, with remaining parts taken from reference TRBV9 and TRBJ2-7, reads DSGVTQTPKHLITATGQRVTLRCSPRSGDLSVYWYQQSLDQGLQFLIQYYNGEERAKGNILERFSAQQFPDLHSELNLSSLELGDSALYFCASSAGMRREGQENEQYFGPGTRLTVT.

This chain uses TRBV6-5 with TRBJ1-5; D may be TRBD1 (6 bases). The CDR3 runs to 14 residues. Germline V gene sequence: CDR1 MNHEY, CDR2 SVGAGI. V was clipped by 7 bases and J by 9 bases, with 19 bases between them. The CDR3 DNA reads TGTGCCAGCACCTTAAGGGGACACGGAGGGCCCCAGCATTTT. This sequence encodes CASTLRGHGGPQHF.

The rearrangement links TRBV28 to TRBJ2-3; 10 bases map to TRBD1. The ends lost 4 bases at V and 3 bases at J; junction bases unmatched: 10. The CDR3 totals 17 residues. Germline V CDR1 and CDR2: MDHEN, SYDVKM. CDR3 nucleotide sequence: TGTGCCAGCAGTTCCCCACTCGGACAGGGGGGAACAGATACGCAGTATTTT. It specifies CASSSPLGQGGTDTQYF.

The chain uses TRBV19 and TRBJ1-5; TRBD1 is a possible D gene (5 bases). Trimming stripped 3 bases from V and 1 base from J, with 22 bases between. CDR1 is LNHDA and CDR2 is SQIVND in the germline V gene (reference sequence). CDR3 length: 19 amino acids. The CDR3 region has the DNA TGTGCCAGTAGTATTAGGTTCAGGGAGGTTGAGAGAAGCAATCAGCCCCAGCATTTT. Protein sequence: CASSIRFREVERSNQPQHF.

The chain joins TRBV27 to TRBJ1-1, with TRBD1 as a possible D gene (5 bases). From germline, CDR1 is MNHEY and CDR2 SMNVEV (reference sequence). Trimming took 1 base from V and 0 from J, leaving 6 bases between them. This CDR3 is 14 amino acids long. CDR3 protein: CASSLWGVNTEAFF. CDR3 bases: TGTGCCAGCAGTTTATGGGGGGTGAACACTGAAGCTTTCTTT.

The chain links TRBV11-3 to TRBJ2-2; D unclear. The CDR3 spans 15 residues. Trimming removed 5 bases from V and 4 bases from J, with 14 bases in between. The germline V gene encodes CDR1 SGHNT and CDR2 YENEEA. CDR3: CASSREELGTGELFF. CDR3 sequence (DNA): TGTGCCAGCAGCCGCGAGGAGTTAGGCACCGGGGAGCTGTTTTTT. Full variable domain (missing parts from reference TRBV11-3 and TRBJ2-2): EAGVVQSPRYKIIEKKQPVAFWCNPISGHNTLYWYLQNLGQGPELLIRYENEEAVDDSQLPKDRFSAERLKGVDSTLKIQPAELGDSAVYLCASSREELGTGELFFGEGSRLTVL.

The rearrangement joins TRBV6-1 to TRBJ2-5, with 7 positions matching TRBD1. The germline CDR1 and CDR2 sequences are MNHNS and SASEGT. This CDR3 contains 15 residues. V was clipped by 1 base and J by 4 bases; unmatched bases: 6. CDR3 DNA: TGTGCCAGCAGTGAAGTGAGCAGGGGGTCAGAGACCCAGTACTTC. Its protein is CASSEVSRGSETQYF.